One sample yielded the 13 T cell receptor beta chains listed below, sequenced in a study of T cell changes during pregnancy in multiple sclerosis. Repertoires were generated with immunoSEQ multiplex PCR, while TCRdb's copy carries only in-frame clones and drops some. The sample shows 79,000 or so clones, less than 95% of them seen only once. This specimen was peripheral blood, taken in the first trimester of pregnancy. These TCRs come from a female donor in good health, enrolled as a control in a pregnancy study.

The gene calls are TRBV5-4 and TRBJ1-2, with 11 bases matching TRBD1. This CDR3 has 14 residues. With 7 bases clipped from V and 8 bases from J, the junction kept 10 bases outside the gene matches. The germline CDR1 and CDR2 sequences are SGHNT and YYREEE (reference sequence). The CDR3 coding sequence is TGTGCCAGCGTAGTGGACAGGGGGCGCTGGGGCTACACCTTC. The encoded protein is CASVVDRGRWGYTF.

This clone was seen once. The rearrangement uses TRBV4-3 and TRBJ1-2; 8 nucleotides align to TRBD1. V gave up 1 base and J gave up 0 bases; unmatched junction bases: 7. CDR1 LGHNA and CDR2 YSLEER come from the germline V gene. This CDR3 is 17 amino acids long. CDR3 loop: CASSQAPGQGANYGYTF. The CDR3 DNA follows: TGCGCCAGCAGCCAAGCCCCCGGACAGGGAGCTAACTATGGCTACACCTTC.

The rearrangement links TRBV7-2 to TRBJ1-2; D is possibly TRBD1 (6 bases). CDR3 length equals 13 residues. Looked up from germline, CDR1 is SGHTA and CDR2 is FQGNSA. Trimming removed 4 bases at V and 6 bases at J, with 12 bases between. CDR3 residues: CASSYTGRNGYTF. The CDR3 DNA is TGTGCCAGCAGCTACACAGGGCGAAATGGCTACACCTTC.

This clone appeared a single time. This chain uses TRBV27 with TRBJ1-1; tentatively, D is TRBD1 (5 bases). The CDR3 runs to 16 residues. Per the germline V gene, CDR1 is MNHEY and CDR2 is SMNVEV (reference sequence). V lost 5 bases, J lost 2 bases, and 18 bases lay in between. CDR3 sequence reads: CASSTTIQGTNTEAFF. The CDR3 DNA is TGTGCCAGCAGTACGACCATTCAGGGAACAAACACTGAAGCTTTCTTT.

This clone appeared a single time. The genes are TRBV7-9 and TRBJ2-4, with a tentative D call TRBD2 (5 bases). Looked up from germline, CDR1 is SEHNR and CDR2 is FQNEAQ (reference sequence). Trimming took off 6 bases at V and 1 base at J, with 19 bases between the two ends. The CDR3 loop spans 17 amino acids. The CDR3 loop is CASSRAVGSEAKNIQYF. As DNA, the CDR3 is TGTGCCAGCAGTCGGGCTGTGGGGAGCGAGGCCAAAAACATTCAGTACTTC.

This chain joins TRBV5-1 and TRBJ2-3, with TRBD2 as a possible D gene (5 bases). The CDR3 has 15 amino acids. Germline CDR1 is SGHRS and CDR2 is YFSETQ. Trimming took off 4 bases at V and 2 bases at J, with 14 bases between the two ends. The CDR3 spells CASSPGLRTTDTQYF. The CDR3 coding sequence is TGCGCCAGCAGCCCGGGGTTGCGGACCACAGATACGCAGTATTTT. The whole variable domain, remainder taken from reference TRBV5-1 and TRBJ2-3, is KAGVTQTPRYLIKTRGQQVTLSCSPISGHRSVSWYQQTPGQGLQFLFEYFSETQRNKGNFPGRFSGRQFSNSRSEMNVSTLELGDSALYLCASSPGLRTTDTQYFGPGTRLTVL.

The chain employs TRBV5-8 and TRBJ1-5, with D maybe TRBD1 (5 bases). The germline V and J ends were trimmed by 1 base and 5 bases, with 7 bases remaining between them. The V gene's germline CDR1 is SGHTS and CDR2 YDEGEE. The CDR3 loop spans 13 amino acids. The CDR3, as DNA: TGTGCCAGCAGCTTGATCAGGGATCAGCCCCAGCATTTT. It translates to CASSLIRDQPQHF.

This clone was detected once. The chain couples TRBV5-4 to TRBJ2-5; D may be TRBD1 (6 bases). V lost 7 bases to trimming and J lost 0 bases, with 10 bases between them. The CDR3 is made up of 13 amino acids. The germline V gene encodes CDR1 SGHNT and CDR2 YYREEE (reference sequence). The CDR3, as DNA: TGTGCCAGCGGGGGCCGGGACCAAGAGACCCAGTACTTC. Translated, it gives CASGGRDQETQYF.

The chain is built from TRBV10-3 and TRBJ1-1; 9 bases are a match to TRBD1. The CDR3 totals 12 residues. CDR1 ENHRY and CDR2 SYGVKD come from the germline V gene. V trimming: 9 bases; J trimming: 3 bases; junction bases outside the gene matches: 2. The CDR3 region is CAIRDRDTEAFF. As DNA, the CDR3 is TGTGCCATACGGGACAGGGACACTGAAGCTTTCTTT.

The chain uses TRBV6-6 and TRBJ2-5; tentatively, D is TRBD1 (6 bases). The ends were cut back, 4 bases at V and 0 bases at J, with 12 bases in the middle. Germline V gene sequence: CDR1 MNHNY, CDR2 SVGAGI (reference sequence). The CDR3 runs to 15 residues. CDR3 sequence: CASSSSGQDQETQYF. CDR3 nucleotides: TGTGCCAGCAGTTCCTCGGGACAAGACCAAGAGACCCAGTACTTC.

The chain recombines TRBV29-1 with TRBJ2-5, with 11 bases lining up with TRBD2. V was pared by 8 bases and J by 9 bases, with 8 bases of the junction left unmatched. CDR1 SQVTM and CDR2 ANQGSEA come from the germline V gene. The CDR3 has 12 residues. The CDR3 loop reads CSLSGTSGSQYF. The DNA of the CDR3 is TGCAGCTTATCCGGGACTAGCGGTTCCCAGTACTTC.

The chain links TRBV9 to TRBJ1-1; D is undetermined. The CDR3 is made up of 14 amino acids. Deletions cut 3 bases from V and 1 base from J, with 10 bases between. Germline CDR1 is SGDLS and CDR2 is YYNGEE. The CDR3 DNA reads as TGTGCCAGCAGCGCGAAGGGAGGGAACACTGAAGCTTTCTTT. It yields the protein CASSAKGGNTEAFF.

This clone has only one observation. In DNA form, the CDR3 reads TGTGCCAGCAGTGAATCGGAGTACAATGAGCAGTTCTTC. As protein: CASSESEYNEQFF. The rearrangement links TRBV2 to TRBJ2-1, with D unclear. The CDR3 extends over 13 amino acids. Germline V CDR1 and CDR2: SNHLY, FYNNEI. V gave up 2 bases and J gave up 4 bases, with 6 bases separating them.